The clone carrying this TCR beta chain appeared many times. Its antigen is currently unknown. RNA transcripts gave rise to amplified TCR beta CDR3 regions. The TCR CDR3 first-round RT-PCR relied on the HTBI primer set. TCRdb reprocessed the multiplex PCR reads via MiXCR and lists one record per CDR3 protein. The sample holds under 300,000 distinct CDR3 sequences, roughly 15% seen once. The sample belongs to a study of T cells in Graves' hyperthyroidism and ophthalmopathy. Study results and caveats: A model of 13 V-J features distinguished ophthalmopathy from stable hyperthyroidism.

Diagnosis rested on symptoms, serum thyroxine and TRAb, thyroid ultrasound, and orbital computed tomography. Sequencing was carried out using blood. The receptor's source is a woman in her fifties or sixties with Graves' hyperthyroidism that later progressed to Graves' ophthalmopathy.

The CDR3 region is CSALTTDGSQYF. CDR3 nucleotides: TGCAGTGCCCTTACCACTGACGGCTCGCAGTATTTT. The chain carries TRBV20-1 and TRBJ2-3, with D hard to call. V lost 6 bases, J lost 10 bases, and 17 bases lay in between. This CDR3 contains 12 residues. Looked up from germline, CDR1 is DFQATT and CDR2 is SNEGSKA (reference sequence).